Shown below are 5 T cell receptor beta chains from a single sample sequenced in a study of blood T cell repertoires in COVID-19. Generated by immunoSEQ multiplex PCR, the TCRdb table keeps only in-frame clones and is missing some. The data hold over 200,000 clones, with around 89% observed a single time. Sequenced material: PBMCs or T cells enriched from blood (not recorded which). The receptors here all came from a man aged 25-45 years who had recovered from COVID-19.

The chain recombines TRBV6-5 with TRBJ2-7, with D possibly matching TRBD1 (5 bases). This CDR3 comprises 13 residues. Germline values: CDR1 MNHEY, CDR2 SVGAGI. Trimming stripped 4 bases from V and 4 bases from J, with 11 bases between. The CDR3 coding sequence is TGTGCCAGCAGTTCAGGACAAAGTTACGAGCAGTACTTC. Translating it yields CASSSGQSYEQYF.

This clone was counted once. The chain combines TRBV13 with TRBJ1-3; D not certain. Germline CDR1 PRHDT, CDR2 FYEKMQ (reference sequence). The CDR3 has 15 residues. V was clipped by 5 bases and J by 0 bases, with 11 bases between them. The CDR3 sequence is CASSPEASSGNTIYF. CDR3 bases: TGTGCCAGCAGCCCCGAGGCCTCCTCTGGAAACACCATATATTTT. The whole variable domain, remainder taken from reference TRBV13 and TRBJ1-3, is AAGVIQSPRHLIKEKRETATLKCYPIPRHDTVYWYQQGPGQDPQFLISFYEKMQSDKGSIPDRFSAQQFSDYHSELNMSSLELGDSALYFCASSPEASSGNTIYFGEGSWLTVV.

This chain links TRBV29-1 with TRBJ1-2, with D perhaps matching TRBD1 (6 bases). The CDR3 sequence is 13 residues long. The V gene's germline CDR1 is SQVTM and CDR2 ANQGSEA. The germline V and J ends were trimmed by 7 bases and 2 bases, with 14 bases remaining between them. CDR3 region: CSASKQGNYGYTF. CDR3 coding DNA: TGCAGCGCCTCGAAACAGGGAAACTATGGCTACACCTTC.

The V call is TRBV10-3, the J call TRBJ1-1; D call uncertain. The V gene lost 0 bases and the J gene lost 6 bases, with 8 bases spanning the gap. The CDR3 is 13 amino acids. Germline CDR1 is ENHRY and CDR2 is SYGVKD. The CDR3 DNA reads as TGTGCCATCAGTGAGTCGGGTGGGCCTGAAGCTTTCTTT. Amino acids: CAISESGGPEAFF.

The V call is TRBV12-3 or TRBV12-4, the J call TRBJ1-1; D may be TRBD1 (5 bases). The V end was cut by 7 bases, the J end by 11 bases, with 17 bases between. CDR3 length equals 12 residues. In DNA form, the CDR3 reads TGTGCCAGCACATTGGGGCGGATTGGGGCTTTCTTT. Its translation: CASTLGRIGAFF.